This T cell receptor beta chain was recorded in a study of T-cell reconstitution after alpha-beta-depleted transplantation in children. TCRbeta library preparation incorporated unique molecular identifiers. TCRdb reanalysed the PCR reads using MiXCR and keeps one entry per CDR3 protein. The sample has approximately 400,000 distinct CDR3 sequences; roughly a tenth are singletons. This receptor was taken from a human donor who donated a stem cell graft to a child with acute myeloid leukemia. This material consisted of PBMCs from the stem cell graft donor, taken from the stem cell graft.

This CDR3 is CASSLNQGEKLFF. In DNA, the CDR3 is TGCGCCAGCAGCTTGAACCAGGGGGAAAAACTGTTTTTT. The chain employs TRBV5-1 and TRBJ1-4; D may be TRBD1 (6 bases). Germline V CDR1 and CDR2: SGHRS, YFSETQ. The length of the CDR3 is 13 residues. Trimming removed 1 base from V and 8 bases from J, with 9 bases in between.